Given below is one TCR beta chain in context. Its antigen is not known. Scientists made TCR beta libraries using quantitative 5'-RACE with molecular barcodes. Each CDR3 protein gets one entry after TCRdb re-called the 5' RACE reads with MiXCR. The sample carries 350,000 to 400,000 distinct CDR3 sequences, approximately 22% recorded once. The CDR3 is made up of 15 amino acids. V shed 5 bases, J shed 3 bases, and the junction held 3 bases outside the gene matches. Germline V gene data show CDR1 as SGHAT and CDR2 as FQDESV (reference sequence). The sample is drawn from a study of CD8 T cells in ankylosing spondylitis. Study conclusions and caveats: Disease-linked clones bore a CD8+ phenotype and were relatively rare in peripheral blood. Roughly eight highly homologous variants made up a TCR beta motif that seemed to typify ankylosing spondylitis blood. Significant enrichment of disease-linked clones was reported in matched ankylosing spondylitis synovial fluid.

The sequenced material came from blood, either unsorted or a sorted T cell fraction (not recorded which). The clonotype was recovered from a male donor with ankylosing spondylitis or in good health (not recorded which). This chain connects TRBV11-1 to TRBJ2-7; 14 positions agree with TRBD2. The chain's CDR3 is CASSRLAGGVYEQYF. The DNA for the CDR3 is TGTGCCAGCAGCCGACTAGCGGGGGGGGTCTACGAGCAGTACTTC.